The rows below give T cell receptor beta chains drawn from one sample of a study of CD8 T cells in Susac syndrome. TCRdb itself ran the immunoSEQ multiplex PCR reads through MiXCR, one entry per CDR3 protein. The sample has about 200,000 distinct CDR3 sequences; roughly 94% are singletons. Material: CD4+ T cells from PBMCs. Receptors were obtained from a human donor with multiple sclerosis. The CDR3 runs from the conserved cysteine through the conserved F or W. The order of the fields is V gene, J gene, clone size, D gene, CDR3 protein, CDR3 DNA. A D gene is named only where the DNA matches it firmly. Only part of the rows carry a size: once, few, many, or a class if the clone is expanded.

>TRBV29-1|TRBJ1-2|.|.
CSVEGRGVDYGYTF
TGCAGCGTTGAGGGGAGGGGTGTCGACTATGGCTACACCTTC
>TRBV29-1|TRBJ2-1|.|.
CSATRDGRYNEQFF
TGCAGCGCAACAAGGGACGGACGCTACAATGAGCAGTTCTTC
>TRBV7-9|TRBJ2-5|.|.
CASSLVRETQYF
TGTGCCAGCAGTTTAGTACGAGAGACCCAGTACTTC
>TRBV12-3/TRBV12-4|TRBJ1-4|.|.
CASSLGYPEKLFF
TGTGCCAGCAGTTTAGGGTACCCAGAAAAACTGTTTTTT
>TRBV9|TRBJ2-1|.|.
CASSALPNNEQFF
TGTGCCAGCAGCGCCCTACCCAACAATGAGCAGTTCTTC
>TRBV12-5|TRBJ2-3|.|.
CASGAPPSDRDIPGDTQYF
TGTGCTAGTGGTGCCCCTCCCTCCGACCGGGACATCCCAGGGGATACGCAGTATTTT
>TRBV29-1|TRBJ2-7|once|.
CSVVGGEQYF
TGCAGCGTAGTGGGGGGCGAGCAGTACTTC
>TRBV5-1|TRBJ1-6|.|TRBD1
CASSLRTQGNNSPLHF
TGCGCCAGCAGCCTGAGGACACAGGGGAATAATTCACCCCTCCACTTT
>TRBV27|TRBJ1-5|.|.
CASSLSISAGSNQPQHF
TGTGCCAGCAGTTTATCGATCTCGGCTGGTAGCAATCAGCCCCAGCATTTT
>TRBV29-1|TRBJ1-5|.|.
CSASLDLNQPQHF
TGCAGCGCGAGCTTGGATCTAAATCAGCCCCAGCATTTT
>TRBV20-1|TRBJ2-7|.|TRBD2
CSAIPSGGAEEQYF
TGCAGTGCAATTCCTAGCGGGGGGGCGGAGGAGCAGTACTTC
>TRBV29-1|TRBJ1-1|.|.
CSVVGQRNTEAFF
TGCAGCGTTGTCGGACAGAGGAACACTGAAGCTTTCTTT
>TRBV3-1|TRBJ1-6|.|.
CASSQVPDPRSSPLHF
TGTGCCAGCAGCCAAGTACCGGATCCTAGGAGTTCACCCCTCCACTTT
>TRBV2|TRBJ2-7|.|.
CASSVQGIYEQYF
TGTGCCAGCAGTGTTCAGGGGATCTACGAGCAGTACTTC
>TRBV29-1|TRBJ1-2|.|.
CSDQGGYGYTF
TGCAGCGACCAAGGGGGCTATGGCTACACCTTC
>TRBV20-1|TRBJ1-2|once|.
CSARHTSLANYGYTF
TGCAGTGCTAGACACACCAGCTTAGCTAACTATGGCTACACCTTC
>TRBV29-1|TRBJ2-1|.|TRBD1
CSVSGRGMDNEQFF
TGCAGCGTTTCCGGCAGGGGGATGGATAATGAGCAGTTCTTC
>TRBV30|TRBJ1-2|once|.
CAWSRTVYGYTF
TGTGCCTGGAGCCGTACAGTCTATGGCTACACCTTC
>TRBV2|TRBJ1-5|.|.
CATRGGAINQPQHF
TGTGCCACCCGGGGGGGGGCTATAAATCAGCCCCAGCATTTT
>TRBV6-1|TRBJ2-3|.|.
CASIGLGTDTQYF
TGTGCCAGCATAGGACTGGGCACAGATACGCAGTATTTT
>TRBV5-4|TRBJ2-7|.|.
CASSSPGTYEQYF
TGTGCCAGCAGCTCACCCGGGACCTACGAGCAGTACTTC
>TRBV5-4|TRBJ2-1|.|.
CASSLTDRGNEQFF
TGTGCCAGCAGCTTGACGGACAGAGGCAATGAGCAGTTCTTC
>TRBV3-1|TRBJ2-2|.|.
CASSHIDGHPNTGELFF
TGTGCCAGCAGCCATATAGACGGACACCCGAACACCGGGGAGCTGTTTTTT
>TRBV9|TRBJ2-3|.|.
CASSARGGYTDTQYF
TGTGCCAGCAGCGCAAGGGGGGGATACACAGATACGCAGTATTTT
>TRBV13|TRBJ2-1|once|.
CASSLFSQASYNEQFF
TGTGCCAGCAGCTTATTCTCGCAGGCGTCCTACAATGAGCAGTTCTTC
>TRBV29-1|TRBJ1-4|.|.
CSGGGNEKLFF
TGCAGCGGGGGGGGTAATGAAAAACTGTTTTTT
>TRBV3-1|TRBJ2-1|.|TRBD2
CASSQVLAGEQFF
TGTGCCAGCAGCCAAGTTCTAGCGGGCGAGCAGTTCTTC
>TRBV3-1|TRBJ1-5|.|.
CASSQGLENQPQHF
TGTGCCAGCAGCCAGGGGTTGGAAAATCAGCCCCAGCATTTT
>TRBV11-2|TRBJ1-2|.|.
CASSLGGYTF
TGTGCCAGCAGCTTAGGAGGCTACACCTTC
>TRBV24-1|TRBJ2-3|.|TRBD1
CATSEAGTGVPDTQYF
TGTGCCACCAGTGAAGCCGGGACAGGGGTACCAGATACGCAGTATTTT
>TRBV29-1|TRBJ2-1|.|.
CSVEGRTPGVF
TGCAGCGTTGAAGGCCGGACTCCTGGTGTCTTC
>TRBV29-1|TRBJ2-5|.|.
CSGRTTGAHETQYF
TGCAGCGGCCGCACGACGGGGGCGCATGAGACCCAGTACTTC
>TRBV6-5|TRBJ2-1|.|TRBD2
CASSTSGSYNEQFF
TGTGCCAGCAGCACTAGCGGATCCTACAATGAGCAGTTCTTC